This T cell receptor (beta chain) was sequenced in a study of graft-versus-host responses after intestinal transplantation. Looking at the study overall: Recipients received multivisceral, liver-intestinal, or isolated intestinal transplants. Study-level results: Patients who carried graft-donor T cell macrochimerism also had high graft-versus-host to host-versus-graft clonal ratios in their allografts. Ileal or blood samples showed some GvH clones first, and such clones were also found in recipient marrow.

Turning to this clone: The target antigen is unknown.

This CDR3 is built from 13 residues. Looked up from germline, CDR1 is SGHTA and CDR2 is FQGNSA. Deletions cut 5 bases from V and 2 bases from J, with 9 bases between. Produced via immunoSEQ multiplex PCR; TCRdb's table is partial and in-frame only. Among fewer than 95,000 clones listed, around 93% were seen once. Specimen: unstimulated CD4+ T cells sorted from spleen or lymph node cells, collected before transplant. The J gene is TRBJ2-5, the V gene TRBV7-2; D is undetermined. The receptor comes from a human donor who was the organ donor for an intestinal transplant. The CDR3 reads CASSRAPQETQYF. DNA of the CDR3: TGTGCCAGCAGCCGAGCCCCACAAGAGACCCAGTACTTC.